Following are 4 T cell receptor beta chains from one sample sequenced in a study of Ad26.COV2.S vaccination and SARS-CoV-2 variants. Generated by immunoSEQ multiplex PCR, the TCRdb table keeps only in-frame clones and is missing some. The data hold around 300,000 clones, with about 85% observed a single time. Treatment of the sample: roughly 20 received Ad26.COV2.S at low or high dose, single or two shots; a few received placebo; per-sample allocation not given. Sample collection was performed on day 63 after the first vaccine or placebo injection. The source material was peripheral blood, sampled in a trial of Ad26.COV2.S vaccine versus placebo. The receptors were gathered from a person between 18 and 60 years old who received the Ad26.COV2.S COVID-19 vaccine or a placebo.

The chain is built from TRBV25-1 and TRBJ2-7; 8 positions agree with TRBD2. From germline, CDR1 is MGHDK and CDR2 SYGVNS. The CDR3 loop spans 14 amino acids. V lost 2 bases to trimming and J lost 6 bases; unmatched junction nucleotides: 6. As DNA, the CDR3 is TGTGCCAGCAGTGAAACGGGACTAGTCTCCGAGCAGTACTTC. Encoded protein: CASSETGLVSEQYF.

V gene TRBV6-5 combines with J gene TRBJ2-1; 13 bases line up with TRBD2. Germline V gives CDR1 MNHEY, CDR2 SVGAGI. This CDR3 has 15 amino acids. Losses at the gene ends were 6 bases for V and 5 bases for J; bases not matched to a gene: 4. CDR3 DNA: TGTGCCAGCAGCGGACTAGCGGGGGCTAACAATGAGCAGTTCTTC. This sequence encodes CASSGLAGANNEQFF.

In DNA form, the CDR3 reads TGTGCCAGTAGTATCCTTGGACAGGAAAGTCGGCCCCAGCATTTT. As protein: CASSILGQESRPQHF. The chain carries TRBV19 and TRBJ1-5; 7 bases fit TRBD1. Per the germline V gene, CDR1 is LNHDA and CDR2 is SQIVND (reference sequence). CDR3 length: 15 amino acids. Trimming at V came to 3 bases and at J to 9 bases, leaving 11 bases not matched to a gene.

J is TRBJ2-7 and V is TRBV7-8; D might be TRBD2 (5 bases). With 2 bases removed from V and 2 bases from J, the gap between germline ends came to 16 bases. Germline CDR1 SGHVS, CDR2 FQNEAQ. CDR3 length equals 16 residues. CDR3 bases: TGTGCCAGCAGCTTAAACACCCGGACTGGGGCCTACGAGCAGTACTTC. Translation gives CASSLNTRTGAYEQYF.